One and the same sample provided the 26 T cell receptor beta chains below, sequenced in a study of blood T cell repertoires in COVID-19. Method: immunoSEQ multiplex PCR; TCRdb's copy keeps in-frame clones and lacks some. Of 70,000 to 85,000 clones in the sample, around 80% are singletons; the top ten hold 39%. Sequencing was done on a sample of peripheral blood. The receptors here all came from a man at least 80 years old with active or convalescent COVID-19.

The gene calls are TRBV7-7 and TRBJ2-7; TRBD1 agrees at 11 bases. The CDR3 length is 15 residues. The J segment lost 0 bases and the V segment lost 5 bases, leaving 3 bases of the junction unmatched. The V gene's germline CDR1 is SSHAT and CDR2 FNYEAQ (reference sequence). The CDR3 region has the DNA TGTGCCAGCAGCGCCGGGACAGGGGGCTCCTACGAGCAGTACTTC. Protein sequence: CASSAGTGGSYEQYF.

Only a few counts were recorded for this clone. The chain links TRBV10-2 to TRBJ1-5; 8 bases line up with TRBD1. Unmatched junction bases numbered 4, after V lost 6 bases and J lost 0 bases. The CDR3 is 15 residues long. Looked up from germline, CDR1 is WSHSY and CDR2 is SAAADI. For the CDR3, the DNA is TGCGCCAGCAGGACAGGGGCGGATAGCAATCAGCCCCAGCATTTT. This sequence encodes CASRTGADSNQPQHF.

This clone was seen just once. The chain uses TRBV29-1 and TRBJ2-2, with D possibly being TRBD1 (6 bases). V lost 6 bases to trimming and J lost 5 bases, with 16 bases between them. Germline V gene data show CDR1 as SQVTM and CDR2 as ANQGSEA. The CDR3 has 14 residues. The CDR3 DNA follows: TGCAGCGTGGTACCGGGACAAAGGACCGGGGAGCTGTTTTTT. Encoded protein: CSVVPGQRTGELFF.

The rearrangement joins TRBV4-3 to TRBJ1-2; maybe TRBD1 (5 bases). CDR1 is LGHNA, CDR2 YSLEER, per germline. V lost 5 bases, J lost 8 bases, and 18 bases lay in between. This CDR3 is 14 amino acids long. Here the CDR3 DNA reads TGCGCCAGCAGCTTCAGAAGGTGGGGGGTCGGCTACACCTTC. It specifies CASSFRRWGVGYTF.

The genes are TRBV6-2 or TRBV6-3 and TRBJ2-2; 16 nucleotides line up with TRBD2. This CDR3 is built from 17 residues. The germline V gene has CDR1 MNHEY and CDR2 SVGEGT. V trimming: 2 bases; J trimming: 6 bases; junction bases outside the gene matches: 3. In DNA form, the CDR3 reads TGTGCCAGCAGTTACGGGACTAGCGGGAGGGGTGCCGGGGAGCTGTTTTTT. Encoded protein: CASSYGTSGRGAGELFF.

CDR3 region: CASSLRGETDTQYF. The CDR3 nucleotides read TGTGCCAGCAGTCTCAGGGGGGAGACAGATACGCAGTATTTT. The chain combines TRBV6-6 with TRBJ2-3; tentative D call: TRBD1 (7 bases). CDR3 size: 14 residues. Germline V gene lookup returns CDR1 MNHNY and CDR2 SVGAGI (reference sequence). The ends were cut back, 5 bases at V and 3 bases at J, with 12 bases in the middle.

This chain links TRBV30 with TRBJ1-1, with D possibly matching TRBD1 (5 bases). V lost 5 bases and J 0 bases, leaving 13 bases between the germline ends. Germline V CDR1 and CDR2: GTSNPN, SVGIG (reference sequence). This CDR3 has 14 amino acids. The CDR3 DNA reads TGTGCCTGGTCCCAGAAAGGGGTGAACACTGAAGCTTTCTTT. Amino acid sequence: CAWSQKGVNTEAFF.

V and J are TRBV4-1 and TRBJ2-7, with D perhaps TRBD2 (5 bases). The germline V gene encodes CDR1 MGHRA and CDR2 YSYEKL. This CDR3 is 14 amino acids long. V was pared by 5 bases and J by 0 bases, with 11 bases between. The CDR3 spells CASSITSDSYEQYF. Written as DNA, the CDR3 is TGCGCCAGCAGCATTACTAGTGACTCCTACGAGCAGTACTTC.

The chain joins TRBV4-1 to TRBJ1-4; 8 bases align to TRBD1. V shed 4 bases, J shed 5 bases, and the junction held 6 bases outside the gene matches. This CDR3 has 15 residues. Germline V lookup: CDR1 MGHRA, CDR2 YSYEKL. CDR3: CASSRTGPLNEKLFF. Written as DNA, the CDR3 is TGCGCCAGCAGCCGGACAGGGCCCTTGAATGAAAAACTGTTTTTT.

The chain recombines TRBV6-5 with TRBJ1-3; no clear D. The CDR3 consists of 16 residues. Deletions cut 0 bases from V and 4 bases from J, with 13 bases between. Germline assignment: CDR1 MNHEY and CDR2 SVGAGI. The CDR3 coding sequence is TGTGCCAGCAGTTACTCGAGCGGCGGAGGAGGAAACACCATATATTTT. It is translated as CASSYSSGGGGNTIYF.

The V call is TRBV6-6, the J call TRBJ1-5; TRBD1 might be the D (6 bases). V dropped 5 bases and J dropped 0 bases, with 8 bases sitting between them. The CDR3 length is 14 residues. Germline V gene lookup returns CDR1 MNHNY and CDR2 SVGAGI (reference sequence). CDR3 nucleotides: TGTGCCAGCAGTCCAGGGGATAGCAATCAGCCCCAGCATTTT. As protein: CASSPGDSNQPQHF.

Here the CDR3 reads CASSYQDRGDLSGYGYTF. DNA of the CDR3: TGTGCCAGCAGTTATCAGGACAGGGGAGATCTCTCCGGCTATGGCTACACCTTC. The chain links TRBV6-2 or TRBV6-3 to TRBJ1-2, with 9 bases fitting TRBD1. With 3 bases clipped from V and 4 bases from J, the junction kept 15 bases outside the gene matches. Germline V CDR1 and CDR2: MNHEY, SVGEGT. The CDR3 is 18 amino acids.

The chain recombines TRBV6-2 or TRBV6-3 with TRBJ1-2; TRBD1 agrees at 9 bases. J lost 2 bases, V lost 6 bases, and 10 bases had no gene match. This CDR3 spans 16 amino acids. Germline loops: CDR1 MNHEY, CDR2 SVGEGT. The DNA of the CDR3 is TGTGCCAGCAGCCCAAACCCGGGACAGGGAAACTATGGCTACACCTTC. This codes for CASSPNPGQGNYGYTF.

The chain links TRBV15 to TRBJ2-2; tentatively, D is TRBD2 (6 bases). V lost 3 bases and J 6 bases, leaving 17 bases between the germline ends. The CDR3 has 16 amino acids. Germline values: CDR1 LNHNV, CDR2 YYDKDF (reference sequence). The CDR3 coding sequence is TGTGCCACCAGCAGGGGGACTCCAACCGCCGCCGGGGAGCTGTTTTTT. Its protein is CATSRGTPTAAGELFF. Based on the CDR3 plus reference TRBV15 and TRBJ2-2, the full variable domain is DAMVIQNPRYQVTQFGKPVTLSCSQTLNHNVMYWYQQKSSQAPKLLFHYYDKDFNNEADTPDNFQSRRPNTSFCFLDIRSPGLGDTAMYLCATSRGTPTAAGELFFGEGSRLTVL.

The V gene is TRBV2, the J gene TRBJ2-1, with TRBD1 matching over 7 bases. The CDR3 sequence is 15 residues long. Per the germline V gene, CDR1 is SNHLY and CDR2 is FYNNEI. V trimming: 5 bases; J trimming: 7 bases; junction bases outside the gene matches: 11. The CDR3 nucleotides read TGTGCCAGCAGTCCCAATGACAGGGCCAGAAATGAGCAGTTCTTC. This encodes CASSPNDRARNEQFF.

The chain combines TRBV19 with TRBJ1-5; D is unresolved. Trimming left V 3 bases short and J 0 bases short, with 9 bases between. Germline values: CDR1 LNHDA, CDR2 SQIVND (reference sequence). The CDR3 loop spans 15 amino acids. This CDR3 is CASSMGGSSNQPQHF. As DNA, the CDR3 is TGTGCCAGTAGTATGGGTGGGAGTAGCAATCAGCCCCAGCATTTT. The complete variable domain, with remaining parts taken from reference TRBV19 and TRBJ1-5, reads DGGITQSPKYLFRKEGQNVTLSCEQNLNHDAMYWYRQDPGQGLRLIYYSQIVNDFQKGDIAEGYSVSREKKESFPLTVTSAQKNPTAFYLCASSMGGSSNQPQHFGDGTRLSIL.

This chain connects TRBV4-1 to TRBJ2-7; maybe TRBD2 (6 bases). Per germline, CDR1 MGHRA and CDR2 YSYEKL. Trimming shortened V by 4 bases and J by 4 bases, and 17 bases separated the two germline ends. The CDR3 has 15 amino acids. This CDR3 reads CASSPRDSRKYEQYF. CDR3 nucleotides: TGCGCCAGCAGCCCCCGGGACTCCAGAAAGTACGAGCAGTACTTC.

This sequence joins TRBV19 and TRBJ2-2; D is unresolved. The germline V gene encodes CDR1 LNHDA and CDR2 SQIVND (reference sequence). CDR3 length equals 14 residues. V was shortened by 5 bases and J by 4 bases, with 11 bases between the two germline ends. CDR3 sequence reads: CASSARTGTGELFF. CDR3 DNA: TGTGCCAGTAGTGCCAGAACGGGCACCGGGGAGCTGTTTTTT.

The chain has TRBV4-1 and TRBJ1-6; 9 positions agree with TRBD1. Germline lookup yields CDR1 MGHRA and CDR2 YSYEKL. V gave up 8 bases and J gave up 6 bases; unmatched junction bases: 11. The CDR3 is made up of 16 amino acids. The CDR3 protein is CASVLDPGQGNSPLHF. The CDR3 DNA is TGCGCCAGCGTCCTGGACCCGGGACAGGGTAATTCACCCCTCCACTTT.

The rearrangement uses TRBV7-2 and TRBJ1-1; 7 bases map to TRBD1. CDR3 size: 14 residues. The germline V gene encodes CDR1 SGHTA and CDR2 FQGNSA. With V trimmed by 5 bases and J by 0 bases, 3 bases remained unmatched. The CDR3 DNA is TGTGCCAGCAGCCTGACAGGGATGAACACTGAAGCTTTCTTT. Its translation: CASSLTGMNTEAFF.

This clone is a singleton in its sample. The chain combines TRBV6-5 with TRBJ1-2; 7 bases line up with TRBD1. V shed 2 bases, J shed 4 bases, and the junction held 7 bases outside the gene matches. In germline, CDR1 is MNHEY, CDR2 SVGAGI. CDR3 length equals 15 residues. The CDR3 nucleotides read TGTGCCAGCAGTTACACCGGGACAGTGCTCTATGGCTACACCTTC. Translation gives CASSYTGTVLYGYTF.

V usage is TRBV4-1 and J usage is TRBJ1-2; D is perhaps TRBD1 (5 bases). The germline V gene encodes CDR1 MGHRA and CDR2 YSYEKL. Trimming removed 3 bases at V and 5 bases at J, with 13 bases between. CDR3 length equals 14 residues. CDR3 in DNA: TGCGCCAGCAGCCATAACACCGGGACTTATGGCTACACCTTC. Protein: CASSHNTGTYGYTF.

CDR3 amino acids: CAWGLAGSTDTQYF. In DNA form, the CDR3 reads TGTGCCTGGGGACTAGCGGGAAGCACAGATACGCAGTATTTT. The V gene is TRBV30, the J gene TRBJ2-3, with TRBD2 matching 12 bases. This CDR3 spans 14 amino acids. Germline lookup yields CDR1 GTSNPN and CDR2 SVGIG (reference sequence). Trimming cost V 5 bases and J 0 bases; bases outside gene matches: 0. The variable domain in full, completed from reference TRBV30 and TRBJ2-3, reads SQTIHQWPATLVQPVGSPLSLECTVEGTSNPNLYWYRQAAGRGLQLLFYSVGIGQISSEVPQNLSASRPQDRQFILSSKKLLLSDSGFYLCAWGLAGSTDTQYFGPGTRLTVL.

The chain carries TRBV2 and TRBJ1-4; a weak D match, TRBD1 (5 bases). V dropped 5 bases and J dropped 5 bases, with 21 bases sitting between them. The CDR3 is made up of 17 amino acids. Germline V lookup: CDR1 SNHLY, CDR2 FYNNEI. CDR3: CASSTDLNRPGNEKLFF. CDR3 sequence (DNA): TGTGCCAGCAGTACAGACCTTAACAGGCCTGGGAATGAAAAACTGTTTTTT.

This clone was picked up a small number of times. V and J are TRBV7-7 and TRBJ1-1; D not resolved. Germline-derived CDR1 and CDR2 are SSHAT and FNYEAQ (reference sequence). CDR3 size: 13 residues. The V and J ends lost 2 bases and 1 base respectively, with 5 bases between them. The CDR3 is CASSLTRNTEAFF. Written as DNA, the CDR3 is TGTGCCAGCAGCTTAACCAGGAACACTGAAGCTTTCTTT.

The gene calls are TRBV30 and TRBJ1-4, with 8 bases that match TRBD1. Unmatched junction bases numbered 5, after V lost 4 bases and J lost 7 bases. Germline V gene data show CDR1 as GTSNPN and CDR2 as SVGIG (reference sequence). CDR3 length equals 13 residues. The CDR3 DNA reads TGTGCCTGGACAGGGGGCCCGGGTGAAAAACTGTTTTTT. Its protein is CAWTGGPGEKLFF. The whole variable domain, remainder taken from reference TRBV30 and TRBJ1-4, is SQTIHQWPATLVQPVGSPLSLECTVEGTSNPNLYWYRQAAGRGLQLLFYSVGIGQISSEVPQNLSASRPQDRQFILSSKKLLLSDSGFYLCAWTGGPGEKLFFGSGTQLSVL.